The 24 T cell receptor beta chains in this list originate from one sample, sequenced in a study of blood T cell repertoires in COVID-19. The repertoire was sequenced with immunoSEQ multiplex PCR; TCRdb's copy has only in-frame clones and lacks some. The sample has more than 25,000 clones; 87% are singletons. Sequenced: peripheral blood. These TCRs come from a man aged 50-59 years with active COVID-19.

The chain has TRBV4-2 and TRBJ1-1; possibly TRBD1 for D (5 bases). The CDR3 runs to 15 residues. The ends were cut back, 1 base at V and 1 base at J, with 10 bases in the middle. CDR1 and CDR2 from the germline V gene are LGHNA and YNFKEQ. CDR3 bases: TGTGCCAGCAGCCAAGGCACGACAGAGAACACTGAAGCTTTCTTT. It codes for CASSQGTTENTEAFF.

The chain is built from TRBV24-1 and TRBJ1-1; the match to TRBD1 covers 10 bases. This CDR3 is built from 13 residues. After removal of 10 bases from V and 3 bases from J, the junction contained 4 bases not matched to a gene. The germline CDR1 and CDR2 sequences are KGHDR and SFDVKD. CDR3 nucleotides: TGTGCCACTGACAGGGGGCTCCACACTGAAGCTTTCTTT. As protein: CATDRGLHTEAFF.

The chain is built from TRBV5-1 and TRBJ2-7; D is perhaps TRBD1 (5 bases). The CDR3 has 13 amino acids. Trimming shortened V by 1 base and J by 3 bases, and 8 bases separated the two germline ends. Germline V gene data show CDR1 as SGHRS and CDR2 as YFSETQ. The CDR3 loop is CASSLRQGYEQYF. CDR3 nucleotide sequence: TGCGCCAGCAGCTTGAGGCAGGGCTACGAGCAGTACTTC.

The V gene is TRBV5-1, the J gene TRBJ2-7; the D gene is possibly TRBD1 (5 bases). Germline V gene lookup returns CDR1 SGHRS and CDR2 YFSETQ. This CDR3 is built from 15 residues. V gave up 0 bases and J gave up 1 base, with 11 bases separating them. DNA of the CDR3: TGCGCCAGCAGCTTGGAGTCAGGGAAATCCTACGAGCAGTACTTC. Protein sequence: CASSLESGKSYEQYF.

The genes are TRBV24-1 and TRBJ1-2; 12 positions agree with TRBD1. With 4 bases clipped from V and 8 bases from J, the junction kept 4 bases outside the gene matches. The CDR3 extends over 14 amino acids. Germline CDR1 and CDR2: KGHDR and SFDVKD. CDR3: CATSEGDRGHGYTF. The CDR3 nucleotides read TGTGCCACCAGTGAGGGGGACAGGGGGCACGGCTACACCTTC.

The genes are TRBV18 and TRBJ2-5, with 10 bases fitting TRBD1. The CDR3 has 13 residues. Trimming removed 3 bases from V and 5 bases from J; junction bases left unmatched: 0. The germline CDR1 and CDR2 sequences are KGHSH and LQKENI. For the CDR3, the DNA is TGTGCCAGCTCACCGGGACAGGGGGAGACCCAGTACTTC. It is translated as CASSPGQGETQYF.

The chain links TRBV2 to TRBJ2-2; D is possibly TRBD2 (5 bases). V was cut by 4 bases and J by 3 bases, with 12 bases left in between. This CDR3 is built from 15 residues. Germline V gene sequence: CDR1 SNHLY, CDR2 FYNNEI. In DNA form, the CDR3 reads TGTGCCAGCAGTGGAACGGGGTCCGACACCGGGGAGCTGTTTTTT. Translation: CASSGTGSDTGELFF.

The chain uses TRBV7-2 and TRBJ1-5; 9 nucleotides match TRBD1. Unmatched junction bases numbered 8, after V lost 6 bases and J lost 5 bases. Per the germline V gene, CDR1 is SGHTA and CDR2 is FQGNSA. This CDR3 region has 15 residues. CDR3 bases: TGTGCCAGCAGGTTGACTTGGGACAGGGATCAGCCCCAGCATTTT. It is translated as CASRLTWDRDQPQHF. The full variable domain, completed using reference TRBV7-2 and TRBJ1-5, is GAGVSQSPSNKVTEKGKDVELRCDPISGHTALYWYRQSLGQGLEFLIYFQGNSAPDKSGLPSDRFSAERTGGSVSTLTIQRTQQEDSAVYLCASRLTWDRDQPQHFGDGTRLSIL.

The rearrangement uses TRBV29-1 and TRBJ1-2; D is possibly TRBD1 (6 bases). The germline CDR1 and CDR2 sequences are SQVTM and ANQGSEA. This CDR3 is 15 amino acids long. Trimming shortened V by 6 bases and J by 4 bases, and 21 bases separated the two germline ends. The CDR3 DNA reads TGCAGCGTCCCATACCCGACAGGTTTCGGCTATGGCTACACCTTC. Residues: CSVPYPTGFGYGYTF.

The V gene is TRBV14, the J gene TRBJ2-5; 7 bases are shared with TRBD1. The CDR3 has 16 amino acids. Germline loops: CDR1 SGHDN, CDR2 FVKESK. The trim removed 2 bases at V and 5 bases at J, leaving 11 bases unmatched. In DNA, the CDR3 is TGTGCCAGCAGCCAATATCAGACAGGGATTTGGGAGACCCAGTACTTC. Encoded protein: CASSQYQTGIWETQYF.

The V call is TRBV28, the J call TRBJ2-5; 8 positions match TRBD2. CDR3 length: 17 residues. Germline V CDR1 and CDR2: MDHEN, SYDVKM. Trimming took 8 bases from V and 2 from J; bases not matched to a gene: 16. CDR3 bases: TGTGCCAGCTGCAACCCCGGACTAGCTACGGGACAAGAGACCCAGTACTTC. This translates into CASCNPGLATGQETQYF.

The rearrangement links TRBV24-1 to TRBJ2-2, with TRBD2 matching 9 bases. Per germline, CDR1 KGHDR and CDR2 SFDVKD. V gave up 9 bases and J gave up 7 bases; unmatched junction bases: 11. CDR3 length equals 15 residues. Here the CDR3 DNA reads TGTGCCACCTCCGCGGGAGGGTATATTGACGGGGAGCTGTTTTTT. It translates to CATSAGGYIDGELFF.

The V call is TRBV5-1, the J call TRBJ2-2; 9 nucleotides agree with TRBD2. The germline gives CDR1 SGHRS, CDR2 YFSETQ. The CDR3 length is 17 residues. The junction had 6 bases not matched to a gene; V was cut back by 3 bases and J by 0 bases. The CDR3, as DNA: TGCGCCAGCAGCTCTCAGACTAGCGGCACGAACACCGGGGAGCTGTTTTTT. It is translated as CASSSQTSGTNTGELFF.

The chain recombines TRBV6-5 with TRBJ2-1; D might be TRBD2 (7 bases). CDR3 size: 16 residues. The germline V gene has CDR1 MNHEY and CDR2 SVGAGI. The V end was cut by 0 bases, the J end by 0 bases, with 9 bases between. The CDR3 here is CASSYSRGPSYNEQFF. CDR3 coding DNA: TGTGCCAGCAGTTACTCGCGGGGGCCCTCCTACAATGAGCAGTTCTTC.

The genes are TRBV15 and TRBJ1-1, with D perhaps matching TRBD1 (5 bases). The germline V gene has CDR1 LNHNV and CDR2 YYDKDF (reference sequence). V dropped 3 bases and J dropped 5 bases, with 13 bases sitting between them. The CDR3 runs 14 residues. The CDR3 loop is CATSSAGGRTEAFF. The CDR3 DNA reads TGTGCCACCAGCAGCGCGGGGGGAAGGACTGAAGCTTTCTTT.

The V gene is TRBV5-5, the J gene TRBJ1-3, with D maybe TRBD1 (6 bases). Germline CDR1 is SGHKS and CDR2 is YYEKEE (reference sequence). The CDR3 spans 13 residues. The V and J ends lost 2 bases and 7 bases respectively, with 10 bases between them. The CDR3 DNA follows: TGTGCCAGCAGCTTACAGGGTCGGAACACCATATATTTT. Translation gives CASSLQGRNTIYF.

CDR3 DNA sequence: TGTGCCAGTAGTAGCGGGTCTTACAATGAGCAGTTCTTC. It translates to CASSSGSYNEQFF. J is TRBJ2-1 and V is TRBV19; possibly TRBD2 for D (5 bases). The length of the CDR3 is 13 residues. The ends were cut back, 4 bases at V and 4 bases at J, with 8 bases in the middle. CDR1 LNHDA and CDR2 SQIVND come from the germline V gene (reference sequence).

This clone was found once. This rearrangement joins TRBV19 to TRBJ1-5; 7 bases fit TRBD1. CDR1 and CDR2 from the germline V gene are LNHDA and SQIVND (reference sequence). V lost 5 bases, J lost 7 bases, and 5 bases stayed unmatched. The CDR3 loop spans 13 amino acids. CDR3 protein: CASSPNRGQPQHF. CDR3 nucleotide sequence: TGTGCCAGTAGTCCGAACAGGGGACAGCCCCAGCATTTT.

This chain joins TRBV5-4 and TRBJ1-2, with 7 bases aligning to TRBD1. V trimming: 1 base; J trimming: 2 bases; junction bases outside the gene matches: 2. CDR1 and CDR2 (germline): SGHNT, YYREEE (reference sequence). This CDR3 has 14 residues. The CDR3 DNA reads TGTGCCAGCAGCTTGTCGGGACAGAACTATGGCTACACCTTC. Protein: CASSLSGQNYGYTF.

The chain is built from TRBV5-1 and TRBJ1-3, with D possibly TRBD1 on 5 matching bases. CDR1 SGHRS and CDR2 YFSETQ come from the germline V gene. The V gene lost 4 bases and the J gene lost 0 bases, with 8 bases spanning the gap. There are 14 residues in the CDR3. The CDR3 DNA reads TGCGCCAGCAGCGTAGACAGCTCTGGAAACACCATATATTTT. Amino acids: CASSVDSSGNTIYF.

This chain links TRBV19 with TRBJ2-2; a weak D match, TRBD1 (6 bases). Germline V CDR1 and CDR2: LNHDA, SQIVND (reference sequence). This CDR3 comprises 15 residues. V lost 5 bases to trimming and J lost 7 bases, with 17 bases between them. CDR3 nucleotides: TGTGCCAGTAGTGCGGACAGCGTGAGGGGCGGGGAGCTGTTTTTT. Translation gives CASSADSVRGGELFF.

The chain has TRBV19 and TRBJ1-1; TRBD1 matches 8 bases. There are 15 residues in the CDR3. V was pared by 3 bases and J by 4 bases, with 7 bases of the junction left unmatched. Germline CDR1 reads LNHDA; CDR2 reads SQIVND (reference sequence). The chain's CDR3 is CASSIYDRGGTEAFF. The CDR3 coding sequence is TGTGCCAGTAGTATTTACGACAGGGGAGGCACTGAAGCTTTCTTT.

The V call is TRBV30, the J call TRBJ1-2, with 12 bases lining up with TRBD1. Unmatched junction bases numbered 7, after V lost 4 bases and J lost 7 bases. Germline V CDR1 and CDR2: GTSNPN, SVGIG (reference sequence). The length of the CDR3 is 14 residues. The DNA for the CDR3 is TGTGCCTGGATAGGGACAGGGGGCTTTTTTGGCTACACCTTC. Protein sequence: CAWIGTGGFFGYTF.

The rearrangement joins TRBV7-9 to TRBJ1-1, with 7 bases aligning to TRBD1. Trimming took 6 bases from V and 3 from J; bases not matched to a gene: 13. In germline, CDR1 is SEHNR, CDR2 FQNEAQ (reference sequence). The CDR3 runs to 16 residues. CDR3 coding DNA: TGTGCCAGCAGATCTCCGGCAGGGGGTAAGGACACTGAAGCTTTCTTT. Its translation is CASRSPAGGKDTEAFF.